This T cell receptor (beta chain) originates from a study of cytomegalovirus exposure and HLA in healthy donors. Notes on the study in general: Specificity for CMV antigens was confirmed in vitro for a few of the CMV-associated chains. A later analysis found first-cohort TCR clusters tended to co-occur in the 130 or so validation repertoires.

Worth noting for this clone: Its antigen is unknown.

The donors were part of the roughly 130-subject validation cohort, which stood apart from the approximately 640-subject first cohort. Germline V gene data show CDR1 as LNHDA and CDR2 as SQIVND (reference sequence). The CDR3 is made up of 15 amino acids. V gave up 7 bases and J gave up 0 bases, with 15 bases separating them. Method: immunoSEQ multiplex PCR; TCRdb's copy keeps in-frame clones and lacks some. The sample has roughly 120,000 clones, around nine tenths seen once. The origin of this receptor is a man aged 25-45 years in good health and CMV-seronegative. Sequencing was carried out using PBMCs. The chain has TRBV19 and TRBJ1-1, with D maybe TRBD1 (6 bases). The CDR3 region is CASTRTEPMNTEAFF. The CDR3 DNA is TGTGCCAGTACTAGGACAGAACCCATGAACACTGAAGCTTTCTTT.